This paragraph covers one TCR beta chain sequence. The source of the sample is a study of OX40 agonist ivuxolimab in advanced cancers. Looking at the study overall: Ivuxolimab, an agonistic anti-OX40 (CD134) antibody, was given to patients. Patients achieving partial responses numbered three: one hepatocellular carcinoma case and two cutaneous melanoma cases. Each dose-escalation patient presented with hepatocellular carcinoma, melanoma, renal cell or head and neck cancer.

The CDR3 has 17 residues. Germline CDR1 is SEHNR and CDR2 is FQNEAQ (reference sequence). V shed 4 bases and J shed 1 base, with 19 bases lying between them. Some clones are missing from TCRdb's copy, which holds only in-frame ones; the method was immunoSEQ multiplex PCR. The sample consists of some 100,000 clones, around 93% of them appearing once. This material consisted of CD4+ or CD8+ T cells sorted from blood, taken in a trial of the OX40 agonist ivuxolimab. The gene calls are TRBV7-9 and TRBJ1-1; D is unclear. This clonotype originated in an adult with an advanced solid tumor such as melanoma, head and neck, liver or kidney cancer. This chain's CDR3 is CASSSPKREPRNTEAFF. Written as DNA, the CDR3 is TGTGCCAGCAGCTCCCCCAAGCGGGAGCCAAGGAACACTGAAGCTTTCTTT. Full variable domain (rest looked up from reference TRBV7-9 and TRBJ1-1): DTGVSQNPRHKITKRGQNVTFRCDPISEHNRLYWYRQTLGQGPEFLTYFQNEAQLEKSRLLSDRFSAERPKGSFSTLEIQRTEQGDSAMYLCASSSPKREPRNTEAFFGQGTRLTVV.